The 21 T cell receptor beta chains below all came from one sample that was sequenced in a study of graft-versus-host responses after intestinal transplantation (dated by TCRdb to the early 2020s). These receptors lack a known antigen. The sample's time point label, decoded: cells obtained before transplantation from donor or recipient. The library came from the immunoSEQ multiplex PCR assay. TCRdb stores this immuneACCESS table with in-frame sequences only. Part of the clones is absent; in the studies checked, under half of the shortfall reflects unresolved V genes, and no reason is known for the rest. Recorded for this sample are about 120,000 clones; 90% to 95% of them occurred a single time. About 3.3% of the sample rests with the top ten. This material consisted of unstimulated CD8+ T cells sorted from spleen or lymph node cells, taken before intestinal transplant. All receptors derive from a human donor who received an intestinal transplant.

The J gene is TRBJ2-7, the V gene TRBV7-3; D is perhaps TRBD1 or TRBD2 (5 bases each). Germline loops: CDR1 SGHTA, CDR2 FQGTGA. The CDR3 runs to 14 residues. The V gene lost 1 base and the J gene lost 3 bases, with 10 bases spanning the gap. The CDR3 is CASSLSGQGYEQYF. For the CDR3, the DNA is TGTGCCAGCAGCTTAAGCGGGCAGGGCTACGAGCAGTACTTC.

A note on this clone: One end of the junction varies from germline; a read error may be responsible. V is TRBV7-7 and J is TRBJ2-3; tentatively, D is TRBD1 (6 bases). CDR3 length: 15 amino acids. From germline, CDR1 is SSHAT and CDR2 FNYEAQ (reference sequence). CDR3 DNA sequence: TGTGCTAGCAGCCCATTCGCAGGGGGCACAGATACGCAGTATTTT. Encoded protein: CASSPFAGGTDTQYF.

In this sample, this clone turned up a few times. V gene TRBV30 combines with J gene TRBJ2-2; the D gene is possibly TRBD2 (7 bases). The ends were cut back, 2 bases at V and 10 bases at J, with 14 bases in the middle. The CDR3 has 13 amino acids. Germline V gene sequence: CDR1 GTSNPN, CDR2 SVGIG (reference sequence). The CDR3 nucleotides read TGTGCCTGGAGTATAGGGGGGGTGGAGGAGCTGTTTTTT. It is translated as CAWSIGGVEELFF.

This chain joins TRBV6-5 and TRBJ2-5; D unresolved. Deletions cut 0 bases from V and 1 base from J, with 9 bases between. Germline values: CDR1 MNHEY, CDR2 SVGAGI. This CDR3 is 15 amino acids long. The CDR3 coding sequence is TGTGCCAGCAGTTACTCGAGCCTTCTCCAAGAGACCCAGTACTTC. This encodes CASSYSSLLQETQYF.

The rearrangement joins TRBV5-1 to TRBJ2-1, with TRBD2 identical over 9 bases. CDR1 is SGHRS and CDR2 is YFSETQ in the germline V gene. The J segment lost 8 bases and the V segment lost 5 bases, leaving 11 bases of the junction unmatched. The CDR3 has 15 amino acids. DNA for the CDR3: TGCGCCAGCAGGTGGACTAGCGCCTATCAGGATGAGCAGTTCTTC. This codes for CASRWTSAYQDEQFF.

The chain links TRBV5-1 to TRBJ2-7, with 9 bases matching TRBD1. This CDR3 contains 15 residues. CDR1 SGHRS and CDR2 YFSETQ come from the germline V gene. V lost 4 bases, J lost 4 bases, and 9 bases stayed unmatched. The CDR3 region has the DNA TGCGCCAGCAGCGTCACCGGGACAGGGACGTACGAGCAGTACTTC. The encoded protein is CASSVTGTGTYEQYF.

As concerns this clone: One end of the junction does not line up with germline, which may come from a read error. The chain is built from TRBV5-1 and TRBJ2-1, with TRBD2 identical over 9 bases. Looked up from germline, CDR1 is SGHRS and CDR2 is YFSETQ. This CDR3 spans 14 amino acids. The CDR3 loop is CASSLNGGRAEQLF. In DNA form, the CDR3 reads TGCGCCAGCAGCTTGAACGGCGGGAGGGCCGAGCAGCTCTTC.

The V gene is TRBV9, the J gene TRBJ2-1; 14 bases map to TRBD2. V lost 4 bases to trimming and J lost 9 bases; unmatched junction nucleotides: 9. CDR1 and CDR2 from the germline V gene are SGDLS and YYNGEE. CDR3 length: 16 amino acids. CDR3 in amino acids: CASSPAGLAGDAEQFF. CDR3 DNA sequence: TGTGCCAGCAGCCCGGCGGGACTAGCGGGAGATGCTGAGCAGTTCTTC.

V and J are TRBV9 and TRBJ1-5, with D perhaps TRBD1 (5 bases). In germline, CDR1 is SGDLS, CDR2 YYNGEE. The CDR3 has 15 amino acids. Trimming pared 2 bases from V and 3 bases from J, leaving 12 bases between. As DNA, the CDR3 is TGTGCCAGCAGCGTCGGCAGGGATTCCAATCAGCCCCAGCATTTT. This codes for CASSVGRDSNQPQHF.

The J gene is TRBJ1-6, the V gene TRBV30; weak D call: TRBD1 (5 bases). CDR3 size: 22 residues. The germline CDR1 and CDR2 sequences are GTSNPN and SVGIG (reference sequence). V lost 5 bases to trimming and J lost 0 bases, with 32 bases between them. DNA for the CDR3: TGTGCCTGGGACCTCCACGACCAACAGGAGTATGATGCTAGCTCCTATAATTCACCCCTCCACTTT. Protein: CAWDLHDQQEYDASSYNSPLHF.

V gene TRBV6-5 combines with J gene TRBJ2-5; D tentatively fits TRBD1 or TRBD2 (6 bases each). CDR1 is MNHEY, CDR2 SVGAGI, per germline. V lost 0 bases and J lost 5, with 16 bases in between. CDR3 size: 16 residues. The CDR3 bases are TGTGCCAGCAGTTACTCGACCGGGGGCGCTTGGGAGACCCAGTACTTC. Encoded protein: CASSYSTGGAWETQYF.

J is TRBJ2-7 and V is TRBV28; 9 positions agree with TRBD2. The V gene end was trimmed by 4 bases and the J gene end by 2 bases; junction bases not matched to a gene: 3. The germline V gene has CDR1 MDHEN and CDR2 SYDVKM. This CDR3 comprises 14 residues. CDR3 protein: CASSWGGRAYEQYF. CDR3 bases: TGTGCCAGCAGTTGGGGCGGGAGGGCCTACGAGCAGTACTTC.

V gene TRBV4-3 combines with J gene TRBJ2-7, with TRBD2 identical over 10 bases. V dropped 0 bases and J dropped 3; count of bases not matched to a gene: 2. Germline-derived CDR1 and CDR2 are LGHNA and YSLEER. The CDR3 sequence is 15 residues long. This CDR3 is CASSQEGTSVYEQYF. The CDR3 DNA reads TGCGCCAGCAGCCAAGAAGGGACTAGCGTCTACGAGCAGTACTTC.

This clone was detected only once. The chain has TRBV2 and TRBJ1-5; D perhaps matches TRBD1 (6 bases). V was shortened by 2 bases and J by 7 bases, with 9 bases between the two germline ends. This CDR3 region has 13 residues. Germline V gene data show CDR1 as SNHLY and CDR2 as FYNNEI. The DNA of the CDR3 is TGTGCCAGCAGTGAACCACAGGGCCAGCCCCAGCATTTT. Translated, it gives CASSEPQGQPQHF.

The gene calls are TRBV27 and TRBJ2-7; tentatively, D is TRBD1 (5 bases). CDR1 MNHEY and CDR2 SMNVEV come from the germline V gene (reference sequence). The V gene lost 6 bases and the J gene lost 0 bases, with 12 bases spanning the gap. There are 14 residues in the CDR3. CDR3 coding DNA: TGTGCCAGCAGCCACGGACAAGACTCCTACGAGCAGTACTTC. It codes for CASSHGQDSYEQYF.

The chain links TRBV15 to TRBJ2-5; D perhaps matches TRBD2 (6 bases). The CDR3 has 16 amino acids. The V end lost 4 bases, the J end lost 0 bases, and 15 bases lay between the germline ends. Per germline, CDR1 LNHNV and CDR2 YYDKDF (reference sequence). Here the CDR3 reads CATSTEGTSYQETQYF. The CDR3 DNA reads TGTGCCACCAGCACAGAAGGGACTTCGTACCAAGAGACCCAGTACTTC.

This CDR3 reads CASSLWGEQPQHF. Written as DNA, the CDR3 is TGTGCCAGCAGTTTATGGGGAGAGCAGCCCCAGCATTTT. This chain uses TRBV27 with TRBJ1-5; D not certain. The CDR3 spans 13 residues. Trimming cost V 1 base and J 7 bases, with 8 bases left between them. Germline V gene lookup returns CDR1 MNHEY and CDR2 SMNVEV (reference sequence).

The V call is TRBV7-3, the J call TRBJ1-1; D may be TRBD1 (5 bases). V lost 5 bases and J lost 1, with 11 bases in between. The CDR3 totals 14 residues. Germline V lookup: CDR1 SGHTA, CDR2 FQGTGA. The CDR3 is CASSASGGNTEAFF. In DNA, the CDR3 is TGTGCCAGCAGCGCCAGTGGGGGGAACACTGAAGCTTTCTTT.

In DNA, the CDR3 is TGCAGTGCTCTCAGGAACTACGAGCAGTACTTC. Translated: CSALRNYEQYF. The chain employs TRBV20-1 and TRBJ2-7; D remains ambiguous. This CDR3 has 11 residues. Per the germline V gene, CDR1 is DFQATT and CDR2 is SNEGSKA (reference sequence). Deletions cut 5 bases from V and 3 bases from J, with 8 bases between.

The chain joins TRBV7-6 to TRBJ2-1; D is possibly TRBD1 (5 bases). CDR3 length: 18 amino acids. The V end lost 0 bases, the J end lost 2 bases, and 17 bases lay between the germline ends. From germline, CDR1 is SGHVS and CDR2 FNYEAQ. The CDR3 nucleotides read TGTGCCAGCAGCTTAGCAGTCGAAACAGGTAGCCCCTACAATGAGCAGTTCTTC. Translating it yields CASSLAVETGSPYNEQFF.

The chain recombines TRBV9 with TRBJ1-1; 7 bases fit TRBD1. CDR3 length equals 14 residues. J gave up 1 base and V 4 bases, and 4 bases lay outside the gene matches. The germline CDR1 and CDR2 sequences are SGDLS and YYNGEE. The CDR3 coding sequence is TGTGCCAGCAGCCCGGAGGGGGCGAACACTGAAGCTTTCTTT. Amino acid sequence: CASSPEGANTEAFF.